The present entry profiles one T cell receptor (beta chain) with its context. This sample stems from a study of blood T cell repertoires in COVID-19. The overall study: PBMCs, B-cell-depleted T cells, or T cells provided the cDNA or gDNA that made up the material.

Generated by immunoSEQ multiplex PCR, the TCRdb table keeps only in-frame clones and is missing some. The sample shows 430,000 or so clones, more than 70% of them seen only once. Clinical history as reported by participants underpinned cohort assignment. The TCR comes from a woman aged 18-29 years who had been exposed to COVID-19. The sample comprised PBMCs or T cells enriched from blood (not recorded which).

CDR3 residues: CASSFSRDSMNTEAFF. As DNA, the CDR3 is TGTGCCAGCAGCTTCTCCCGGGACAGCATGAACACTGAAGCTTTCTTT. J is TRBJ1-1 and V is TRBV7-9; TRBD1 agrees at 7 bases. V dropped 3 bases and J dropped 0; count of bases not matched to a gene: 7. Germline-derived CDR1 and CDR2 are SEHNR and FQNEAQ (reference sequence). This CDR3 contains 16 residues.